This is a list of T cell receptor beta chains from one sample in a study of T-cell reconstitution after alpha-beta-depleted transplantation in children. One entry per CDR3 protein, called by TCRdb with MiXCR from the PCR reads. The sample holds a few hundred thousand distinct CDR3 sequences, around 8.9% seen once. Sequenced here: PBMCs from the stem cell graft donor, sampled from the stem cell graft. The receptors were sampled from a human donor who donated a stem cell graft to a child with SCID. Each CDR3 is given with its conserved first and last residue. The D gene is left open where the match is weak. Clone size is given for some rows only: seen once, a few or many times, or a class if the clone is expanded.

J gene | V gene | clone size | D gene | CDR3 DNA | CDR3 protein
TRBJ1-2 | TRBV5-1 | few | NA | TGCGCCAGCAGCTTGGCTACAGGGCGGGACGTAGGTGGCTACACCTTC | CASSLATGRDVGGYTF
TRBJ1-2 | TRBV20-1 | many | NA | TGCAGTGCTAGGGGGGGACAACCATATGGCTACACCTTC | CSARGGQPYGYTF
TRBJ2-7 | TRBV20-1 | few | NA | TGCAGTGCTAGACCCCCCGGGATTGCCTACGAGCAGTACTTC | CSARPPGIAYEQYF
TRBJ2-1 | TRBV5-1 | many | TRBD2 | TGCGCCAGCAGCTTGGTTAGCGGGGTTGTCTATGAGCAGTTCTTC | CASSLVSGVVYEQFF
TRBJ1-3 | TRBV5-1 | NA | NA | TGCGCCAGCACCGACGATGGAAACACCATATATTTT | CASTDDGNTIYF
TRBJ1-1 | TRBV9 | many | NA | TGTGCCAGCAGCGAAGCGACTACTGGGGTGAGGGCTTTCTTT | CASSEATTGVRAFF
TRBJ2-1 | TRBV4-2 | NA | NA | TGTGCCAGCAGCCCCGGGTTCGGGGGCTGCTACTACAATGAGCAGTTCTTC | CASSPGFGGCYYNEQFF
TRBJ1-2 | TRBV28 | many | TRBD1 | TGTGCCAGCAGCAGCCGGGACAGATTTCGTGGCTACACCTTC | CASSSRDRFRGYTF
TRBJ2-3 | TRBV7-2 | NA | TRBD2 | TGTGCCAGCAGCTTACGAGCGGGGGACAATACGCAGTATTTT | CASSLRAGDNTQYF
TRBJ1-1 | TRBV5-1 | many | TRBD1 | TGCGCCAGCAGCGTCCGGGACAGGAACACTGAAGCTTTCTTT | CASSVRDRNTEAFF
TRBJ2-7 | TRBV15 | many | TRBD1 | TGTGCCACCAGCCTGACAGGGTTCGCCTCCTACGAGCAGTACTTC | CATSLTGFASYEQYF
TRBJ2-1 | TRBV5-1 | many | TRBD1 | TGCGCCAGCAGCCGGGGACAGCCCTCCTACAATGAGCAGTTCTTC | CASSRGQPSYNEQFF
TRBJ1-2 | TRBV7-2 | many | TRBD1 | TGTGCCAGCCGCCCAGGGGGACAGGGGGCGCGTCGCGATGGCTACACCTTC | CASRPGGQGARRDGYTF
TRBJ1-6 | TRBV20-1 | many | NA | TGCAGTGTTGGGGGAGGGGGACCTTATAATTCACCCCTCCACTTT | CSVGGGGPYNSPLHF
TRBJ2-3 | TRBV20-1 | many | TRBD2 | TGCAGTGCTAGAGCGGGGGGGCACGATACGCAGTATTTT | CSARAGGHDTQYF
TRBJ2-5 | TRBV7-8 | many | NA | TGTGCCAGCAGCTTAGTCCCGAGCCCGGGGATAGTCGGATACTTC | CASSLVPSPGIVGYF
TRBJ1-6 | TRBV6-5 | many | TRBD1 | TGTGCCAGCAGTTACTCACCGGGACAGGGCTATTCACCCCTCCACTTT | CASSYSPGQGYSPLHF
TRBJ1-2 | TRBV20-1 | many | NA | TGCAGTGCTCATTTATCGGACAGTCCCGGCTACACCTTC | CSAHLSDSPGYTF
TRBJ1-1 | TRBV7-9 | many | NA | TGTGCCAGCAGCTGGGACGGGAACACTGAAGCTTTCTTT | CASSWDGNTEAFF
TRBJ2-3 | TRBV7-3 | few | NA | TGTGCCAGCAGCCTCAACACAGGGGGGGGAGATACGCAGTATTTT | CASSLNTGGGDTQYF
TRBJ2-5 | TRBV14 | many | TRBD1 | TGTGCCAGCAGCCAAGATCCGAGGGGGCGGCCCTACTTACAGACCCAGTACTTC | CASSQDPRGRPYLQTQYF
TRBJ2-3 | TRBV6-4 | many | NA | TGTGCCAGCAGTGACTCGACAGGAGCCACAGATACGCAGTATTTT | CASSDSTGATDTQYF
TRBJ1-2 | TRBV3-1 | NA | NA | TGTGCCTGCACCCAAGGCTCGTGGGGGGCGTTCGGTTATGGCTACACCTTC | CACTQGSWGAFGYGYTF
TRBJ2-2 | TRBV6-5 | many | NA | TGTGCCACCCAAACAGGGGGGGTCGGGGAGCTGTTTTTT | CATQTGGVGELFF
TRBJ2-3 | TRBV9 | many | NA | TGTGCCAGCAGCGCGACTAGGGCAACAGATACGCAGTATTTT | CASSATRATDTQYF
TRBJ1-1 | TRBV7-9 | many | TRBD1 | TGTGCCAGCAGCTTAGCCGGGACAGCCGGCTCTGAAGCTTTCTTT | CASSLAGTAGSEAFF
TRBJ1-2 | TRBV29-1 | many | NA | TGCAGCGTTGTGGTCGGCCGGAACTATGGCTACACCTTC | CSVVVGRNYGYTF
TRBJ2-5 | TRBV20-1 | many | NA | TGCAGTGCTAGAATTCCGGGGATTCAAGAGACCCAGTACTTC | CSARIPGIQETQYF
TRBJ2-6 | TRBV12-3/TRBV12-4 | many | NA | TGTGCCAGCCAAGGCTCTGGGGCCAACGTCCTGACTTTC | CASQGSGANVLTF
TRBJ1-1 | TRBV28 | few | NA | TGTGCCAGCAGTTTCCCTATGGGAGGGAAGACTGAAGCTTTCTTT | CASSFPMGGKTEAFF
TRBJ1-1 | TRBV7-2 | many | NA | TGTGCCAGCAGCCCACAGGGAGGGGGTGAAGCTTTCTTT | CASSPQGGGEAFF
TRBJ2-3 | TRBV7-9 | many | NA | TGTGCCAGCAGCCCCTTCTCTAGGGGAGATACGCAGTATTTT | CASSPFSRGDTQYF
TRBJ1-1 | TRBV12-3/TRBV12-4 | many | NA | TGTGCCAGCAGTTTGAAAGGGGGAGTCTCTGAAGCTTTCTTT | CASSLKGGVSEAFF
TRBJ2-4 | TRBV5-1 | few | NA | TGCGCCAGCAGCCCCGGCGGGGTATCAACCTCGACCAAAAACATTCAGTACTTC | CASSPGGVSTSTKNIQYF
TRBJ2-7 | TRBV11-2 | many | TRBD2 | TGTGCCAGCAGCTTATACGACAGGCGGGGGGACGAGCAGTACTTC | CASSLYDRRGDEQYF
TRBJ1-1 | TRBV5-6 | many | NA | TGTGCCAGCAGCTTGGCCCGGGGGGCTCTTGAAGCTTTCTTT | CASSLARGALEAFF
TRBJ2-7 | TRBV25-1 | many | TRBD1 | TGTGCCAGCAGTGCACGACAGGGACCGGCCTACGAGCAGTACTTC | CASSARQGPAYEQYF
TRBJ1-5 | TRBV12-1 | many | NA | TGTGCCAGCAGCTTTAGGGGACAGGGGTTAATGGGCAATCAGCCCCAGCATTTT | CASSFRGQGLMGNQPQHF
TRBJ2-7 | TRBV5-5 | NA | TRBD1 | TGTGCCAGCAGCTTGGAGGACAGGGGTTTCAAGTACGAGCAGTACTTC | CASSLEDRGFKYEQYF
TRBJ2-3 | TRBV20-1 | many | NA | TGCAGTGCTTCACCAGGCGGGACCCCTAGGGTTACGCAGTATTTT | CSASPGGTPRVTQYF
TRBJ1-1 | TRBV12-3/TRBV12-4 | few | NA | TGTGCCAGCATCGAGTCGGGGTACACTGAAGCTTTCTTT | CASIESGYTEAFF
TRBJ1-1 | TRBV19 | few | NA | TGTGCCAGTACCCCGGGGGGACGCTTGAACACTGAAGCTTTCTTT | CASTPGGRLNTEAFF
TRBJ2-3 | TRBV12-3/TRBV12-4 | many | TRBD1 | TGTGCCAGCAGTTTAGCGATAGACAGGGCAGGGCCAGATACGCAGTATTTT | CASSLAIDRAGPDTQYF
TRBJ1-5 | TRBV5-1 | many | TRBD1 | TGCGCCAGCAGCCTCGGGACAGCACATCAGCCCCAGCATTTT | CASSLGTAHQPQHF
TRBJ2-3 | TRBV3-1 | many | NA | TGTGCCAGCAGCCACGACTTCCCTAGCACAGATACGCAGTATTTT | CASSHDFPSTDTQYF
TRBJ2-2 | TRBV20-1 | many | NA | TGCAGTGCTAGAGATCAACTAGCCGGGGAGCTGTTTTTT | CSARDQLAGELFF
TRBJ1-4 | TRBV11-2 | many | NA | TGTGCCAGCAGCTACCGAGACGCTGCAACTAATGAAAAACTGTTTTTT | CASSYRDAATNEKLFF
TRBJ1-3 | TRBV29-1 | many | NA | TGCAGCGTAGGGGAAGCTGGAAACACCATATATTTT | CSVGEAGNTIYF
TRBJ1-3 | TRBV12-3/TRBV12-4 | many | NA | TGTGCCAGCAGCCCTATCTGGGGGCAGAGAAACACCATATATTTT | CASSPIWGQRNTIYF
TRBJ1-1 | TRBV20-1 | many | NA | TGCAGTGCTAACCCCCTTCGGGACACTGAAGCTTTCTTT | CSANPLRDTEAFF
TRBJ2-3 | TRBV24-1 | many | NA | TGTGCCACCAGTGCCCCGGGTGGTACGCAGTATTTT | CATSAPGGTQYF